Following are 22 T cell receptor beta chains from one sample sequenced in a study of prognosis after radiotherapy for stage I lung cancer. Using two-round multiplex PCR, the authors amplified TCR beta CDR3 from genomic DNA. TRBV and TRBJ genes each had their own specific primers in first-round PCR. Using its own MiXCR run on the multiplex PCR reads, TCRdb lists one record per CDR3 protein. Here the sample spans 20,000 or so distinct CDR3 sequences, roughly 45% being singletons. The sequences come from PBMCs, collected before or after stereotactic body radiation therapy (not recorded which). The source is a donor at least 50 years old with non-small cell lung cancer.

This clonotype qualifies as medium-sized. The CDR3 protein is CASSTTGTSGRTYEQFF. CDR3 coding DNA: TGTGCCAGCAGTACCACCGGGACTAGCGGGAGGACCTATGAGCAGTTCTTC. This sequence joins TRBV27 and TRBJ2-1; TRBD2 matches at 15 bases. With 5 bases clipped from V and 8 bases from J, the junction kept 10 bases outside the gene matches. The germline V gene has CDR1 MNHEY and CDR2 SMNVEV (reference sequence). This CDR3 is 17 amino acids long.

This clonotype was seen once. This could be a read error, since a much larger clone is one nucleotide away. V gene TRBV9 combines with J gene TRBJ2-7; no reliable D call. Germline CDR1 SGDLS, CDR2 YYNGEE. The CDR3 runs to 15 residues. V gave up 4 bases and J gave up 6 bases, with 20 bases separating them. The CDR3 DNA sequence: TGTGCCAGCAGCTTAGGGTGGGAAGAGGCCTTCGAGCAGTACTTC. It codes for CASSLGWEEAFEQYF. Based on the CDR3 plus reference TRBV9 and TRBJ2-7, the full variable domain is DSGVTQTPKHLITATGQRVTLRCSPRSGDLSVYWYQQSLDQGLQFLIQYYNGEERAKGNILERFSAQQFPDLHSELNLSSLELGDSALYFCASSLGWEEAFEQYFGPGTRLTVT.

This chain uses TRBV5-1 with TRBJ1-3; unclear D gene. Germline values: CDR1 SGHRS, CDR2 YFSETQ. This CDR3 is built from 14 residues. The V end lost 0 bases, the J end lost 2 bases, and 6 bases lay between the germline ends. In DNA, the CDR3 is TGCGCCAGCAGCTTGGTTGGGGCTGGAAACACCATATATTTT. This gives the protein CASSLVGAGNTIYF.

On this clonotype: A read error is likely, as this CDR3 ends without the conserved phenylalanine or tryptophan. The chain carries TRBV28 and TRBJ1-2, with D unclear. Germline values: CDR1 MDHEN, CDR2 SYDVKM. CDR3 size: 13 residues. V was pared by 5 bases and J by 9 bases, with 16 bases between. This CDR3 reads CASSTPGRVSYTL. The CDR3 nucleotides are TGTGCCAGCAGTACTCCCGGGCGTGTAAGCTACACCTTA.

At least ten counts were recorded for this clonotype. This chain uses TRBV3-1 with TRBJ1-1; 7 bases align to TRBD1. CDR1 LGHDT and CDR2 YNNKEL come from the germline V gene (reference sequence). The V and J ends lost 3 bases and 10 bases, in that order; junction bases with no gene match: 11. The CDR3 covers 14 residues. The CDR3 DNA reads as TGTGCCAGCAGCCATCCTACAGGGGTCGGTGGAGCTTTCTTT. Its translation is CASSHPTGVGGAFF.

With regard to this clonotype: Only one base separates this from a far larger clonotype, so it likely reflects a read error. The rearrangement joins TRBV2 to TRBJ2-5; 10 bases agree with TRBD1. Per the germline V gene, CDR1 is SNHLY and CDR2 is FYNNEI. The CDR3 sequence is 12 residues long. The CDR3 here is CASSLGTGDEFF. The DNA of the CDR3 is TGTGCCAGCAGTCTCGGGACAGGGGACGAGTTCTTC.

The chain is built from TRBV12-3 or TRBV12-4 and TRBJ2-7; D is tentatively TRBD1 or TRBD2 (5 bases each). CDR3 size: 16 residues. Trimming took 6 bases from V and 2 from J, leaving 20 bases between them. The CDR3 nucleotides read TGTGCCAGCAGCCCCTGGGGGAGTATTTCGGCCTACGAGCAGTACTTC. It encodes CASSPWGSISAYEQYF.

Turning to this clonotype: Just one base apart from a much larger clone, this may be a read error. The chain carries TRBV5-6 and TRBJ1-6; no clear D gene. The CDR3 contains 14 residues. V was shortened by 2 bases and J by 6 bases, with 9 bases between the two germline ends. Germline V gives CDR1 SGHDT, CDR2 YYEEEE. CDR3: CASSFGVSNSPLHF. The CDR3, as DNA: TGTGCCAGCAGCTTTGGGGTTAGTAATTCACCCCTCCACTTT.

The rearrangement uses TRBV2 and TRBJ2-3; the D gene is possibly TRBD2 (8 bases). The germline V gene encodes CDR1 SNHLY and CDR2 FYNNEI. This CDR3 has 16 residues. Trimming pared 4 bases from V and 5 bases from J, leaving 19 bases between. DNA for the CDR3: TGTGCCAGCAGTGGTCGGGAGGGGGCTGGATTAGATACGCAGTATTTT. It yields the protein CASSGREGAGLDTQYF.

V gene TRBV9 combines with J gene TRBJ2-5, with 9 bases lining up with TRBD2. CDR3 length: 14 amino acids. Germline V gene lookup returns CDR1 SGDLS and CDR2 YYNGEE. Trimming cost V 6 bases and J 5 bases; bases outside gene matches: 8. The CDR3 spells CASTAGGGSETQYF. For the CDR3, the DNA is TGTGCCAGCACCGCGGGGGGGGGGTCGGAGACCCAGTACTTC.

This clonotype was detected ten times or more. The rearrangement links TRBV10-2 to TRBJ2-1; D unresolved. V was cut by 3 bases and J by 8 bases, with 11 bases left in between. CDR3 length equals 13 residues. Per the germline V gene, CDR1 is WSHSY and CDR2 is SAAADI. Here the CDR3 reads CASSDWGSDEQFF. The CDR3 DNA reads as TGCGCCAGCAGTGACTGGGGAAGCGATGAGCAGTTCTTC.

This clonotype was seen ten or more times. DNA of the CDR3: TGTGCTAGTGGTATCCGGGAACTTACTGAAGCTTTCTTT. Its protein product is CASGIRELTEAFF. This rearrangement joins TRBV12-5 to TRBJ1-1; no clear D. CDR3 length: 13 residues. The V gene's germline CDR1 is LGHNT and CDR2 FRNRAP. Trimming left V 5 bases short and J 5 bases short, with 12 bases between.

This clonotype has just one count. This chain joins TRBV6-1 and TRBJ1-3; no reliable D call. Per germline, CDR1 MNHNS and CDR2 SASEGT. CDR3 length: 14 amino acids. Trimming left V 10 bases short and J 1 base short, with 14 bases between. The CDR3 region is CATSGSGSGNTIYF. The CDR3 DNA reads as TGTGCCACCTCTGGGTCAGGTTCTGGAAACACCATATATTTT.

This rearrangement joins TRBV12-3 or TRBV12-4 to TRBJ2-1; tentatively, D is TRBD2 (6 bases). Trimming took 1 base from V and 6 from J, leaving 13 bases between them. CDR3 length: 15 amino acids. CDR3 amino acids: CASSLGTSWVNEQFF. The CDR3 nucleotides are TGTGCCAGCAGTTTAGGCACTAGCTGGGTCAATGAGCAGTTCTTC.

This clonotype was seen repeatedly, ten times or more. The J gene is TRBJ2-7, the V gene TRBV7-6; the match to TRBD2 covers 8 bases. The V gene's germline CDR1 is SGHVS and CDR2 FNYEAQ. This CDR3 contains 15 residues. The ends lost 3 bases at V and 2 bases at J; junction bases unmatched: 6. The CDR3 is CASSFTSGSTYEQYF. As DNA, the CDR3 is TGTGCCAGCAGCTTTACTAGCGGTTCCACCTACGAGCAGTACTTC.

This sequence joins TRBV6-2 or TRBV6-3 and TRBJ2-5, with TRBD2 identical over 7 bases. The CDR3 runs to 15 residues. The trim removed 2 bases at V and 5 bases at J, leaving 8 bases unmatched. Germline assignment: CDR1 MNHEY and CDR2 SVGEGT. The CDR3: CASSYRGVYVETQYF. The CDR3, as DNA: TGTGCCAGCAGTTACCGGGGGGTGTATGTCGAGACCCAGTACTTC.

As for this clonotype: With a much larger clone just one base away, this may be a read error. This chain uses TRBV27 with TRBJ2-1; D not certain. CDR1 and CDR2 from the germline V gene are MNHEY and SMNVEV (reference sequence). The CDR3 extends over 13 amino acids. The ends were cut back, 7 bases at V and 0 bases at J, with 7 bases in the middle. CDR3 loop: CASILDSYNEQFF. The CDR3 nucleotides read TGTGCCAGCATCCTGGACTCCTACAATGAGCAGTTCTTC.

There are many counts of this clonotype. The chain couples TRBV27 to TRBJ2-2, with a tentative D call TRBD2 (5 bases). The germline CDR1 and CDR2 sequences are MNHEY and SMNVEV (reference sequence). Trimming cost V 3 bases and J 2 bases, with 7 bases left between them. The CDR3 is made up of 14 amino acids. The CDR3 loop reads CASSFGLNTGELFF. CDR3 nucleotide sequence: TGTGCCAGCAGTTTTGGACTTAACACCGGGGAGCTGTTTTTT.

Sample share makes this clonotype medium-sized. The chain combines TRBV6-4 with TRBJ2-2; 12 bases match TRBD2. Per the germline V gene, CDR1 is MRHNA and CDR2 is SNTAGT. The V segment lost 7 bases and the J segment 5 bases; nucleotides outside the gene matches: 20. This CDR3 is built from 20 residues. DNA for the CDR3: TGTGCCAGCAAAGACCGGGACGGACGACTAGCGGGAGACCGGACCGGGGAGCTGTTTTTT. Its protein product is CASKDRDGRLAGDRTGELFF.

With respect to this clonotype: One end of the junction does not line up with germline, which may come from a read error. The V call is TRBV6-1, the J call TRBJ2-6; D is unclear. This CDR3 comprises 14 residues. Germline loops: CDR1 MNHNS, CDR2 SASEGT. The CDR3 DNA is TGTGCCAGCAGCCAGTGCTCTCGGGCCAACGTCCTGACTTTC. Translation gives CASSQCSRANVLTF.

Turning to this clonotype: The junction differs from germline at one of its ends, possibly a read error. V and J are TRBV18 and TRBJ1-1; 7 bases are shared with TRBD1. The CDR3 is made up of 15 amino acids. Germline CDR1 KGHSH, CDR2 LQKENI. The CDR3 protein is CAGSPTGNRVTEAFF. CDR3 nucleotides: TGTGCCGGCTCACCGACAGGGAACAGGGTCACTGAAGCTTTCTTT.

The rearrangement links TRBV11-3 to TRBJ2-7; 7 bases line up with TRBD2. Germline V gene lookup returns CDR1 SGHNT and CDR2 YENEEA. The V and J ends lost 5 bases and 6 bases, in that order; junction bases with no gene match: 13. The CDR3 contains 15 residues. CDR3 region: CASSHRGEGRGEQYF. The CDR3 DNA follows: TGTGCCAGCAGCCACCGGGGGGAAGGGAGGGGCGAGCAGTACTTC.